Listed below are T cell receptor beta chains from one sample, sequenced in a study of blood T cell repertoires in COVID-19. Measured with immunoSEQ multiplex PCR; TCRdb has only the in-frame clones, and not every one. The sample has 150,000 to 200,000 clones; approximately 93% are singletons. What was sequenced was peripheral blood. Receptor source: a woman aged 55-70 years with COVID-19, enrolled during active disease. The CDR3 runs from the conserved cysteine through the conserved F or W. The D gene is left open where the match is weak. The size entry is marked missing in some rows and otherwise reads once, few, many or a size class.

abundance	d_gene	v_gene	j_gene	CDR3nt	CDR3aa
once	NA	TRBV10-3	TRBJ1-1	TGTGCCATCAGTGAGGCGGGGGACACTGAAGCTTTCTTT	CAISEAGDTEAFF
NA	NA	TRBV21-1	TRBJ1-1	TGTGCCAGCAGCAAAAGTGGACATATGAACACTGAAGCTTTCTTT	CASSKSGHMNTEAFF
once	NA	TRBV4-3	TRBJ1-6	TGCGCCAGCAGCCAAGAACGGGCCAGGGGTAATTCACCCCTCCACTTT	CASSQERARGNSPLHF
NA	NA	TRBV9	TRBJ2-5	TGTGCCAGCAGCACTCGCCAAGAGACCCAGTACTTC	CASSTRQETQYF
NA	NA	TRBV18	TRBJ1-5	TGTGCCAGCTCACCACCGGATCGGCAGGGACTAGGACAGCCCCAGCATTTT	CASSPPDRQGLGQPQHF
NA	NA	TRBV9	TRBJ1-2	TGTGCCAGCAGCGAGCGCAGGGATGGCTACACCTTC	CASSERRDGYTF
once	TRBD1	TRBV19	TRBJ2-6	TGTGCCAGTAGTATGCAGGGGGCGCTCGGGGCCAACGTCCTGACTTTC	CASSMQGALGANVLTF
NA	TRBD2	TRBV6-5	TRBJ2-3	TGTGCCAGCACGAGCGGGGGGACAAAAGTATCTACGCAGTATTTT	CASTSGGTKVSTQYF
NA	NA	TRBV7-2	TRBJ1-2	TGTGCCAGCAGCCCTCCCCAGGGGAGAGGCTACACCTTC	CASSPPQGRGYTF
NA	NA	TRBV6-1	TRBJ1-1	TGTGCCAGCAGTGAAATAGCAAACACTGAAGCTTTCTTT	CASSEIANTEAFF
NA	NA	TRBV2	TRBJ1-5	TGTGCCAGCAGTGGTGGACAGAATAGCAATCAGCCCCAGCATTTT	CASSGGQNSNQPQHF
NA	TRBD1	TRBV2	TRBJ2-2	TGTGCCAGCAGAAACAGGGGTTATGACGGGGAGCTGTTTTTT	CASRNRGYDGELFF
NA	NA	TRBV7-3	TRBJ2-2	TGTGCCAGCAGCTCCGGACTCACCGGGGAGCTGTTTTTT	CASSSGLTGELFF
NA	NA	TRBV18	TRBJ1-2	TGTGCCAGCTCACCCCTTTCAGGGGCGAGGCAGGGATATCGACCCGACTATGGCTACACCTTC	CASSPLSGARQGYRPDYGYTF
NA	TRBD1	TRBV12-3/TRBV12-4	TRBJ1-4	TGTGCCAGCAGTCGGACAGGGAGCGAAAAACTGTTTTTT	CASSRTGSEKLFF
NA	TRBD1	TRBV27	TRBJ2-1	TGTGCCAGCAGTTCCCGGGACAGGGAGTATGAGCAGTTCTTC	CASSSRDREYEQFF
NA	NA	TRBV6-5	TRBJ1-5	TGTGCCAGCAGTCGAAGCTTGAATCAGCCCCAGCATTTT	CASSRSLNQPQHF
NA	NA	TRBV3-1/TRBV3-2	TRBJ1-2	TGTGCCAGCAGCCAACCTACCTTCGATGGCTACACCTTC	CASSQPTFDGYTF
NA	NA	TRBV5-8	TRBJ1-5	TGTGCCAGCAGCTTATTGGGAGGTAGCAATCAGCCCCAGCATTTT	CASSLLGGSNQPQHF
NA	NA	TRBV25-1	TRBJ1-2	TGTGCCAGCAGTGCTTTGGGAGGCTATGGCTACACCTTC	CASSALGGYGYTF
NA	TRBD1	TRBV7-2	TRBJ1-5	TGTGCCAGCAGCTTGGACAGGTTCGCAATTCAGCCCCAGCATTTT	CASSLDRFAIQPQHF
NA	NA	TRBV9	TRBJ2-7	TGTGCCAGCAGCGGAGGGGGTACCTACGAGCAGTACTTC	CASSGGGTYEQYF
NA	TRBD1	TRBV19	TRBJ1-2	TGTGCCAGTGGGAATCGGGACAGGGCAATCTATGGCTACACCTTC	CASGNRDRAIYGYTF
NA	NA	TRBV29-1	TRBJ1-5	TGCAGCGCACGACAGGATAGCAATCAGCCCCAGCATTTT	CSARQDSNQPQHF
NA	TRBD1	TRBV6-2/TRBV6-3	TRBJ1-5	TGTGCCAGCAGTAAATCTACAGGGGGTCATCAGCCCCAGCATTTT	CASSKSTGGHQPQHF